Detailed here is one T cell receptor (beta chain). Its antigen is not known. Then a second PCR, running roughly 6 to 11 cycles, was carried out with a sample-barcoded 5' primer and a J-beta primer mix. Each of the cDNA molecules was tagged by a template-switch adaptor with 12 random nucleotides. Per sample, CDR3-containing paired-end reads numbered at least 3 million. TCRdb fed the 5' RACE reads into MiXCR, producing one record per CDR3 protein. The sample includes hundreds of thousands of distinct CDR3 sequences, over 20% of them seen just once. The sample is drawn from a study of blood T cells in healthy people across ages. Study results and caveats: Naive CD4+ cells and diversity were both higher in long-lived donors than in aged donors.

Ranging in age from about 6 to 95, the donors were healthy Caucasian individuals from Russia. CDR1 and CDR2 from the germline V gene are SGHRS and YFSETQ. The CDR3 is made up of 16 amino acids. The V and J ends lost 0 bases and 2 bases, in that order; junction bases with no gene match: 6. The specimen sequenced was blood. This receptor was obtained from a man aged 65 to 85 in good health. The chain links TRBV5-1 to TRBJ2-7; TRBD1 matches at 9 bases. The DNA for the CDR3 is TGCGCCAGCAGCTTGGATGGACAGGGGTTAACCTACGAGCAGTACTTC. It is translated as CASSLDGQGLTYEQYF.